This TCR beta chain stems from a study of T cells in localized non-small cell lung cancer. Points from the study as a whole: Sequencing, confined to only one tumor region, leaves heterogeneity possible. Uninvolved adjacent lung, not tumor, had the highest T cell clonality. The study detected a median roughly 57 of the top 100 tumor clones in adjacent lung. In the blood, greater T cell density corresponded to longer overall survival.

Assay: immunoSEQ multiplex PCR; the TCRdb copy retains only in-frame clones and omits some. The sample lists about 52,000 clones, around 84% occurring once. Note on this clone: Its antigen is not identified.

The V end was cut by 7 bases, the J end by 9 bases, with 24 bases between. CDR1 MNHNS and CDR2 SASEGT come from the germline V gene. CDR3 length equals 15 residues. The chain combines TRBV6-1 with TRBJ1-1, with D maybe TRBD1 (5 bases). This specimen consisted of PBMCs, obtained before any cancer treatment. The TCR originated in a female donor with stage II lung adenocarcinoma. Here the CDR3 reads CASILTGTVGRKAFF. The CDR3 bases are TGTGCCAGCATTCTCACCGGGACGGTGGGTAGGAAAGCTTTCTTT.